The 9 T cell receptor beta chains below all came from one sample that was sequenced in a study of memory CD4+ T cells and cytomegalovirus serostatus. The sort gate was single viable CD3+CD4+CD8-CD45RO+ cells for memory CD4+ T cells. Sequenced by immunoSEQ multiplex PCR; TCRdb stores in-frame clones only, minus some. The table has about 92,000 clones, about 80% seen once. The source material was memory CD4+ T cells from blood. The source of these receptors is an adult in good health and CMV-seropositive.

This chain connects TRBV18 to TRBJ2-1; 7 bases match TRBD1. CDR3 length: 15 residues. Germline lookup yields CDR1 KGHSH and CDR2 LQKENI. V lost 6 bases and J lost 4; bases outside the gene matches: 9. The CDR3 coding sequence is TGTGCCAGCTCGAAGGCGACAGGGACGTACAATGAGCAGTTCTTC. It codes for CASSKATGTYNEQFF.

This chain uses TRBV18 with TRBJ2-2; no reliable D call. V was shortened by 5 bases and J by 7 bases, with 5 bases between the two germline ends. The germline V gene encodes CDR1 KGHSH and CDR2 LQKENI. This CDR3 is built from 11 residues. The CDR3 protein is CASSTGGELFF. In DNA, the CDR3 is TGTGCCAGCTCAACGGGCGGGGAGCTGTTTTTT.

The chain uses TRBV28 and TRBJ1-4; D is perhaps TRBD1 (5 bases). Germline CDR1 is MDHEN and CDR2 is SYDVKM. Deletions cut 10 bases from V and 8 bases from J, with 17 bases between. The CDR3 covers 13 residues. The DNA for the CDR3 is TGTGCCACGTGGGGCGACGAGGCGGAAAAACTGTTTTTT. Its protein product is CATWGDEAEKLFF. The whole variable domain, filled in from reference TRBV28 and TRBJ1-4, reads DVKVTQSSRYLVKRTGEKVFLECVQDMDHENMFWYRQDPGLGLRLIYFSYDVKMKEKGDIPEGYSVSREKKERFSLILESASTNQTSMYLCATWGDEAEKLFFGSGTQLSVL.

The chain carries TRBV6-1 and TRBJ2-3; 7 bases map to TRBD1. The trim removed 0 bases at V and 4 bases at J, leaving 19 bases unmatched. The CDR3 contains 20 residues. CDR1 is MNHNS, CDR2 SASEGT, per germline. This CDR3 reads CASSEALNLGNRDSPDTQYF. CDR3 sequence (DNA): TGTGCCAGCAGTGAAGCGCTAAATCTAGGAAACCGGGACAGCCCAGATACGCAGTATTTT.

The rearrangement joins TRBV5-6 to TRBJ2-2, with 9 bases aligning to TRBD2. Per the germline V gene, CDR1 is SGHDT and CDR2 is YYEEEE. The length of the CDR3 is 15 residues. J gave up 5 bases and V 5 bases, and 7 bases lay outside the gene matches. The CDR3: CASSLRTSVTGELFF. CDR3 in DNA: TGTGCCAGCAGTCTTCGGACTAGCGTAACCGGGGAGCTGTTTTTT.

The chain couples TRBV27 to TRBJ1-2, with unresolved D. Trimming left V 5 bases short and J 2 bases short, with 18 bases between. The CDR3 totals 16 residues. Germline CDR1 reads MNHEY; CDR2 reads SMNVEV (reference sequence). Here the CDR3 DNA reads TGTGCCAGCAGTGGTCGATGGAGGGAGCAAAACTATGGCTACACCTTC. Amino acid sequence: CASSGRWREQNYGYTF.

The CDR3 nucleotides are TGTGCCTGGAGTATCGGACAGGGGGCGTACCCAGACACTGAAGCTTTCTTT. It yields the protein CAWSIGQGAYPDTEAFF. The gene calls are TRBV30 and TRBJ1-1, with 11 bases aligning to TRBD1. Unmatched junction bases numbered 11, after V lost 2 bases and J lost 3 bases. Germline V CDR1 and CDR2: GTSNPN, SVGIG (reference sequence). This CDR3 is built from 17 residues.

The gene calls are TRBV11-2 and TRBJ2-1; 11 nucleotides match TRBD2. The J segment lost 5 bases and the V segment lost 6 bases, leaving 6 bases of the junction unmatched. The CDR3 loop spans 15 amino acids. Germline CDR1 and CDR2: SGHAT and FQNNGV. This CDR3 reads CASRPTSGRNNEQFF. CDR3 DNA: TGTGCCAGCAGGCCTACTAGCGGGAGAAACAATGAGCAGTTCTTC.

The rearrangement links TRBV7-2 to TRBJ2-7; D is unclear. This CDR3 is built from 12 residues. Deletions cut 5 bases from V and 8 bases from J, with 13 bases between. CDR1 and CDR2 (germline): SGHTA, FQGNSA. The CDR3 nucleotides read TGTGCCAGCAGCCAAGTCTGGTCGCAGCAGTACTTC. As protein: CASSQVWSQQYF.